The 16 T cell receptor beta chains presented below share a single source sample, sequenced in a study of brain T cells in children with intractable seizures. Time point defined: blood from clinic visit 5 months post-surgery; TSC patient then seizure free. Sequenced by immunoSEQ multiplex PCR; TCRdb stores in-frame clones only, minus some. The sample has hundreds of thousands of clones, 93% seen once. The sample consisted of peripheral blood, taken more than 4 months after surgery. The origin of the receptors is a boy younger than two with tuberous sclerosis and intractable seizures.

This sequence joins TRBV12-3 or TRBV12-4 and TRBJ2-5; D remains ambiguous. V shed 3 bases and J shed 3 bases, with 2 bases lying between them. There are 11 residues in the CDR3. CDR3 DNA: TGTGCCAGCAGTTTGAAAGAGACCCAGTACTTC. It yields the protein CASSLKETQYF.

This clone was detected once. The genes are TRBV29-1 and TRBJ1-2; D is uncertain. CDR1 SQVTM and CDR2 ANQGSEA come from the germline V gene. The CDR3 consists of 13 residues. V lost 5 bases and J lost 7, with 17 bases in between. CDR3 sequence: CSVPWGGSSGYTF. In DNA form, the CDR3 reads TGCAGCGTTCCGTGGGGAGGGAGTAGTGGCTACACCTTC. Together with reference TRBV29-1 and TRBJ1-2, the CDR3 gives the full variable domain: SAVISQKPSRDICQRGTSLTIQCQVDSQVTMMFWYRQQPGQSLTLIATANQGSEATYESGFVIDKFPISRPNLTFSTLTVSNMSPEDSSIYLCSVPWGGSSGYTFGSGTRLTVV.

V usage is TRBV20-1 and J usage is TRBJ1-5; 8 bases are a match to TRBD1. The CDR3 sequence is 14 residues long. The junction had 6 bases not matched to a gene; V was cut back by 3 bases and J by 5 bases. Germline CDR1 and CDR2: DFQATT and SNEGSKA (reference sequence). DNA for the CDR3: TGCAGTGCTAGTAGGCAGGGGGCGCATCAGCCCCAGCATTTT. Its translation is CSASRQGAHQPQHF.

The V call is TRBV10-3, the J call TRBJ1-1; 9 nucleotides line up with TRBD1. V shed 6 bases and J 7 bases; nucleotides not matched to a gene: 9. The CDR3 runs 14 residues. Germline V gene data show CDR1 as ENHRY and CDR2 as SYGVKD. The CDR3 sequence: CAIRRGQGAFEAFF. The CDR3, as DNA: TGTGCCATCAGAAGGGGACAGGGTGCTTTTGAAGCTTTCTTT.

V usage is TRBV18 and J usage is TRBJ2-7; no definite D call. With 3 bases removed from V and 2 bases from J, the gap between germline ends came to 14 bases. CDR1 and CDR2 (germline): KGHSH, LQKENI. This CDR3 has 15 amino acids. The CDR3 DNA is TGTGCCAGCTCACCGAAGGACGGCGGCCCCTACGAGCAGTACTTC. Encoded protein: CASSPKDGGPYEQYF. The full variable domain, in which reference TRBV18 and TRBJ2-7 provide the parts outside the CDR3, is NAGVMQNPRHLVRRRGQEARLRCSPMKGHSHVYWYRQLPEEGLKFMVYLQKENIIDESGMPKERFSAEFPKEGPSILRIQQVVRGDSAAYFCASSPKDGGPYEQYFGPGTRLTVT.

This chain uses TRBV4-1 with TRBJ1-1, with no clear D. Between the trimmed V and J ends, which lost 2 bases and 0 bases, there was a span of 4 bases. The CDR3 consists of 13 residues. The germline CDR1 and CDR2 sequences are MGHRA and YSYEKL. In DNA, the CDR3 is TGCGCCAGCAGCCAACACGTGAACACTGAAGCTTTCTTT. It yields the protein CASSQHVNTEAFF.

The chain is built from TRBV6-5 and TRBJ1-2; D not resolved. This CDR3 is 16 amino acids long. With 2 bases removed from V and 5 bases from J, the gap between germline ends came to 18 bases. CDR1 and CDR2 from the germline V gene are MNHEY and SVGAGI. The CDR3 DNA is TGTGCCAGCAGTTACCATCAGCAGACACTTAAGTATGGCTACACCTTC. It encodes CASSYHQQTLKYGYTF.

The chain is built from TRBV7-9 and TRBJ2-1, with D tentatively TRBD1 (6 bases). Germline V CDR1 and CDR2: SEHNR, FQNEAQ (reference sequence). The CDR3 runs 16 residues. V was cut by 1 base and J by 8 bases, with 18 bases left in between. The CDR3 DNA sequence: TGTGCCAGCAGCTTAGGAAGCCGGGACACCCGGGATGAGCAGTTCTTC. Translating gives CASSLGSRDTRDEQFF.

The rearrangement joins TRBV7-2 to TRBJ1-5; no clear D gene. Between the trimmed V and J ends, which lost 7 bases and 7 bases, there was a span of 14 bases. Germline V gives CDR1 SGHTA, CDR2 FQGNSA. The CDR3 has 13 residues. CDR3 loop: CASTLGPRQPQHF. The CDR3 DNA reads TGTGCCAGCACCCTAGGGCCGCGGCAGCCCCAGCATTTT.

The chain joins TRBV12-3 or TRBV12-4 to TRBJ1-1; 8 bases agree with TRBD1. The J segment lost 9 bases and the V segment lost 5 bases, leaving 5 bases of the junction unmatched. The CDR3 length is 12 residues. CDR3 nucleotide sequence: TGTGCCAGCAGTCCGACAGGGGCTCAAGCTTTCTTT. Protein sequence: CASSPTGAQAFF.

V gene TRBV11-2 combines with J gene TRBJ1-1; D ambiguous. This CDR3 spans 13 amino acids. V dropped 3 bases and J dropped 8 bases, with 13 bases sitting between them. Germline V CDR1 and CDR2: SGHAT, FQNNGV. CDR3 bases: TGTGCCAGCAGCTTTTTGGGCTACGGAGAAGCTTTCTTT. This sequence encodes CASSFLGYGEAFF. Together with reference TRBV11-2 and TRBJ1-1, the CDR3 gives the full variable domain: EAGVAQSPRYKIIEKRQSVAFWCNPISGHATLYWYQQILGQGPKLLIQFQNNGVVDDSQLPKDRFSAERLKGVDSTLKIQPAKLEDSAVYLCASSFLGYGEAFFGQGTRLTVV.

About this clone: Other DNA sequences in this specimen translate into the identical CDR3. The V and J genes are TRBV19 and TRBJ1-5; D may be TRBD1 (6 bases). The CDR3 is 14 amino acids. From germline, CDR1 is LNHDA and CDR2 SQIVND (reference sequence). V lost 3 bases to trimming and J lost 2 bases, with 8 bases between them. The CDR3 DNA follows: TGTGCCAGTAGTATGGAGGGGGGCAATCAGCCCCAGCATTTT. Translation gives CASSMEGGNQPQHF.

This chain links TRBV5-4 with TRBJ2-3; 11 nucleotides align to TRBD2. The J segment lost 0 bases and the V segment lost 4 bases, leaving 13 bases of the junction unmatched. Germline V gives CDR1 SGHNT, CDR2 YYREEE (reference sequence). The CDR3 is made up of 19 amino acids. CDR3 in amino acids: CASSGNGLAGGLSTDTQYF. In DNA form, the CDR3 reads TGTGCCAGCAGCGGTAATGGTCTAGCGGGAGGACTTAGCACAGATACGCAGTATTTT. The variable domain in full, with the rest retrieved from reference TRBV5-4 and TRBJ2-3, is ETGVTQSPTHLIKTRGQQVTLRCSSQSGHNTVSWYQQALGQGPQFIFQYYREEENGRGNFPPRFSGLQFPNYSSELNVNALELDDSALYLCASSGNGLAGGLSTDTQYFGPGTRLTVL.

The chain joins TRBV9 to TRBJ2-5; D possibly corresponds to TRBD1 (5 bases). Germline V gene lookup returns CDR1 SGDLS and CDR2 YYNGEE. Trimming shortened V by 8 bases and J by 5 bases, and 13 bases separated the two germline ends. There are 12 residues in the CDR3. The CDR3 loop is CASRGIEETQYF. CDR3 bases: TGTGCCAGTAGGGGTATCGAGGAGACCCAGTACTTC.

V gene TRBV19 combines with J gene TRBJ2-1, with D unresolved. The CDR3 consists of 17 residues. CDR1 and CDR2 from the germline V gene are LNHDA and SQIVND (reference sequence). Trimming cost V 1 base and J 0 bases, with 13 bases left between them. The CDR3 DNA reads as TGTGCCAGTAGTATAGTAAGCGCCCGAAGCTCCTACAATGAGCAGTTCTTC. The encoded protein is CASSIVSARSSYNEQFF.

V gene TRBV11-2 combines with J gene TRBJ1-2; D gene uncertain. Between the trimmed V and J ends, which lost 1 base and 1 base, there was a span of 7 bases. The CDR3 runs 14 residues. CDR1 and CDR2 from the germline V gene are SGHAT and FQNNGV. In DNA form, the CDR3 reads TGTGCCAGCAGCTTAGCCCAGCGTAACTATGGCTACACCTTC. Amino acids: CASSLAQRNYGYTF.